Following are 7 T cell receptor beta chains from one sample sequenced in a study of beta chain features in type 1 diabetes. Regarding the study as a whole: Among all four CD4+ subsets, Type 1 diabetes patients had TCRB CDR3s that were moderately but significantly shorter.

No antigens are known for them. Every isolated RNA sample was fully reverse transcribed, so sequencing captured expressed TCRB transcripts. Sequencing was performed with immunoSEQ multiplex PCR; in TCRdb, only in-frame clones are kept and a portion is missing. The top ten hold less than 0.02% of the sample, which has under 350,000 clones, around 15% seen once. Sequenced material: naive CD4+ T cells from blood. The receptors stem from a man between 25 and 39 years old with type 1 diabetes.

The chain employs TRBV7-3 and TRBJ2-1; tentative D call: TRBD2 (5 bases). The V and J ends lost 3 bases and 12 bases respectively, with 27 bases between them. In germline, CDR1 is SGHTA, CDR2 FQGTGA. The CDR3 spans 17 residues. CDR3 DNA sequence: TGTGCCAGCAGCTTGGACTCTAGTGCGAGTCGTAGAGTGGCGCAGTTCTTC. Its translation is CASSLDSSASRRVAQFF.

This clone was detected many times. The V gene is TRBV15, the J gene TRBJ1-2; 7 bases are shared with TRBD1. Germline CDR1 and CDR2: LNHNV and YYDKDF (reference sequence). The V gene end was trimmed by 3 bases and the J gene end by 4 bases; junction bases not matched to a gene: 5. The CDR3 consists of 14 residues. The CDR3 coding sequence is TGTGCCACCAGCAGTCGGGGGACAGCCTATGGCTACACCTTC. Its translation: CATSSRGTAYGYTF.

This clone was seen a few times. The chain employs TRBV29-1 and TRBJ1-5; TRBD1 matches at 8 bases. CDR3 length: 12 amino acids. Germline V gives CDR1 SQVTM, CDR2 ANQGSEA. The V segment lost 4 bases and the J segment 6 bases; nucleotides outside the gene matches: 2. CDR3 protein: CSVADRGQPQHF. The CDR3 bases are TGCAGCGTTGCCGACAGGGGTCAGCCCCAGCATTTT.

V gene TRBV27 combines with J gene TRBJ1-2; 8 nucleotides line up with TRBD1. Looked up from germline, CDR1 is MNHEY and CDR2 is SMNVEV (reference sequence). This CDR3 contains 13 residues. V shed 3 bases and J 8 bases; nucleotides not matched to a gene: 5. The CDR3 sequence is CASSLTGVRGYTF. Here the CDR3 DNA reads TGTGCCAGCAGTTTGACAGGGGTTAGGGGCTACACCTTC.

This clone was counted a few times. The sample contains more than one DNA sequence encoding this CDR3. The gene calls are TRBV28 and TRBJ2-5; TRBD1 is a possible D gene (5 bases). CDR1 is MDHEN and CDR2 is SYDVKM in the germline V gene. The V gene lost 3 bases and the J gene lost 5 bases, with 10 bases spanning the gap. The CDR3 is 13 amino acids. The CDR3 loop reads CASSLGRVETQYF. The CDR3 DNA follows: TGTGCCAGCAGTTTGGGCAGGGTGGAGACCCAGTACTTC.

The rearrangement links TRBV7-6 to TRBJ2-7, with TRBD1 matching 9 bases. Looked up from germline, CDR1 is SGHVS and CDR2 is FNYEAQ. The J segment lost 1 base and the V segment lost 10 bases, leaving 8 bases of the junction unmatched. This CDR3 has 14 residues. The CDR3 region has the DNA TGTGCCACCCGACAGGGGGTGACGTCCTACGAGCAGTACTTC. Its translation: CATRQGVTSYEQYF.

As regards this clone: This specimen includes other DNA sequences encoding the same CDR3. V is TRBV2 and J is TRBJ1-3; no clear D gene. This CDR3 spans 12 amino acids. V shed 7 bases and J shed 0 bases, with 4 bases lying between them. The V gene's germline CDR1 is SNHLY and CDR2 FYNNEI. CDR3 nucleotide sequence: TGTGCCAGCATCTCCTCTGGAAACACCATATATTTT. Translating gives CASISSGNTIYF.